This T cell receptor beta chain was sequenced for a study of identical twins. Study-level points and caveats: A lower insertion count was a feature of abundant cord blood beta clonotypes, with no such feature in memory repertoires.

MiXCR was run by TCRdb on the 5' RACE reads, yielding one entry per CDR3 protein. The repertoire holds around 530,000 distinct CDR3 sequences, with nearly 15% as singletons. CDR1 and CDR2 (germline): LNHNV, YYDKDF (reference sequence). There are 15 residues in the CDR3. Trimming removed 2 bases from V and 1 base from J; junction bases left unmatched: 1. This clonotype was seen many times. What it binds is unknown. The sample also formed part of further work on yellow fever vaccine responses in identical twins.

V and J are TRBV15 and TRBJ1-5; 8 bases are shared with TRBD1. This receptor was identified in a woman aged 18-35 years in good health. The sample consisted of CD4+ T cells sorted from blood. This chain's CDR3 is CATSRRQGSNQPQHF. CDR3 DNA: TGTGCCACCAGCAGACGACAGGGGAGCAATCAGCCCCAGCATTTT.